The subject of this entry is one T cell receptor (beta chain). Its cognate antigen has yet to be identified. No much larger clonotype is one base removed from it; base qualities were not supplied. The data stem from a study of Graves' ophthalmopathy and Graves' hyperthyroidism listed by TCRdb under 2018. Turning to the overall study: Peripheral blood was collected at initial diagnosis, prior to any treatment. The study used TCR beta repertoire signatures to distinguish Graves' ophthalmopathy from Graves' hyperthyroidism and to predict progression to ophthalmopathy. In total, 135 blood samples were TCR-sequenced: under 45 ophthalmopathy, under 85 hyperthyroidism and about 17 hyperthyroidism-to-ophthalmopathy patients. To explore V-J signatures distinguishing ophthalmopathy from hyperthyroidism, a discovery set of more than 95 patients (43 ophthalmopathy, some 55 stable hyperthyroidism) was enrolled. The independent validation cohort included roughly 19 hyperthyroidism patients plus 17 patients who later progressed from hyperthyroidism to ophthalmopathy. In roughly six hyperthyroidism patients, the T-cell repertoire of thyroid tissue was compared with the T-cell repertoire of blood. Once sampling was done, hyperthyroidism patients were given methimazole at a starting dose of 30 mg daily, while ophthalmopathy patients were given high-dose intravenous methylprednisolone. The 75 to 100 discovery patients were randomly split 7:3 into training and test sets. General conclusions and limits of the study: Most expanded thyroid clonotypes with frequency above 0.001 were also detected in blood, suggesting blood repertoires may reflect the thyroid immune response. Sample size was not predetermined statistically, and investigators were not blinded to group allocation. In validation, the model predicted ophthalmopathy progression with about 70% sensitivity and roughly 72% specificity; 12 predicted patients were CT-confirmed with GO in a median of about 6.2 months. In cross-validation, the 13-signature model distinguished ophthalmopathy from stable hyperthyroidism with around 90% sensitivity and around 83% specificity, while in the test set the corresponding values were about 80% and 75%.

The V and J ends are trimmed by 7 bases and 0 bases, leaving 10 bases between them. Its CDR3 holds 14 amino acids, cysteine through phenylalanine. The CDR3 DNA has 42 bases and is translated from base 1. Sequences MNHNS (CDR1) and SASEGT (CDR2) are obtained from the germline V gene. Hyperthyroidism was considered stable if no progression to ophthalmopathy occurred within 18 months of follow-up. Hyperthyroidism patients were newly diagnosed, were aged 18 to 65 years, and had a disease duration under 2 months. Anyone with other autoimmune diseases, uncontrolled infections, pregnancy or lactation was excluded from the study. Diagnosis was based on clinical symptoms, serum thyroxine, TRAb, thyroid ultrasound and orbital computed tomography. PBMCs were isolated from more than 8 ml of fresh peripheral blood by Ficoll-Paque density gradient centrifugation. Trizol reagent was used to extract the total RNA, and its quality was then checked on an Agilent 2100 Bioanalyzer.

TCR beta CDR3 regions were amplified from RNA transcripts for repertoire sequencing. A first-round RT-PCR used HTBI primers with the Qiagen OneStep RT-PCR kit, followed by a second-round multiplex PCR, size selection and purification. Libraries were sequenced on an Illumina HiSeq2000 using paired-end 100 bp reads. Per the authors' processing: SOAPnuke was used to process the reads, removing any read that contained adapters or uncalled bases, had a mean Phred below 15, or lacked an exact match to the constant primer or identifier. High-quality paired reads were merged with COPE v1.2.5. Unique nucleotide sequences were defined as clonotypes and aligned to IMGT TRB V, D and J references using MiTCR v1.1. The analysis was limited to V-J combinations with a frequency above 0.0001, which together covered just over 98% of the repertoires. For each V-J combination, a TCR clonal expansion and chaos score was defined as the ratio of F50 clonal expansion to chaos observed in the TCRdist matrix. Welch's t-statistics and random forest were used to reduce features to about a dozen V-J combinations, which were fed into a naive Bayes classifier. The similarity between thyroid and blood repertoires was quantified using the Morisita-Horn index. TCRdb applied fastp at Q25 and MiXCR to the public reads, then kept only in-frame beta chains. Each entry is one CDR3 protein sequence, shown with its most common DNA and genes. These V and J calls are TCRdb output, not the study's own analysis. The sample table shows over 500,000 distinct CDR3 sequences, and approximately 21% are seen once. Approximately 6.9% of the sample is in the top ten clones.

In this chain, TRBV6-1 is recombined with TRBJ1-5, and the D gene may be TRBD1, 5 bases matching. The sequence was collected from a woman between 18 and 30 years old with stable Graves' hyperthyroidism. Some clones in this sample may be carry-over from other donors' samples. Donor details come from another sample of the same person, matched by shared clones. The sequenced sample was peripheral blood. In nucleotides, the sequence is TGTGCCAGCAAAGGGGCTAATAGCAATCAGCCCCAGCATTTT. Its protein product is CASKGANSNQPQHF.